This T cell receptor (beta chain) was sequenced for a study of monozygotic twins with inflammatory bowel disease. TCRdb reworked the 5' RACE reads into one entry per CDR3 protein, no DNA. The table lists approximately 400,000 distinct CDR3 sequences. The sequence was obtained from a human donor with ulcerative colitis or Crohn's disease, or a healthy co-twin of an affected twin (not recorded which). Sequencing input: blood.

CDR3 residues: CASSLDRVSDGYTF. This chain joins TRBV5-4 and TRBJ1-2. This CDR3 has 14 residues. Germline V gene data show CDR1 as SGHNT and CDR2 as YYREEE (reference sequence).